In its sample, the clone carrying this TCR beta chain was seen a few times. No antigen is known for it. The CDR3 runs 15 residues. Germline V gives CDR1 SEHNR, CDR2 FQNEAQ (reference sequence). V shed 2 bases, J shed 4 bases, and the junction held 4 bases outside the gene matches. This entry is derived from a study of T cell responses to AZD1222 COVID-19 vaccine. Study background: The analysis combined second doses at about 4 or about 12 weeks. Study-wide findings and caveats: Spike as a whole was targeted by vaccine-associated CD4 TCRs, dominant at 160-218 and 743-854. Only after the peak T cell response were repertoires sampled. Clonal diversity may have been underestimated, and the donors were mostly white British, with more females than males.

Method: immunoSEQ multiplex PCR; TCRdb's copy keeps in-frame clones and lacks some. The table lists 98,000 or so clones, 93% of them singletons. The source is an adult in good health. The rearrangement joins TRBV7-9 to TRBJ1-2; TRBD1 agrees at 10 bases. Material: peripheral blood, obtained on day 0 of AZD1222 vaccination. The CDR3 nucleotides are TGTGCCAGCAGCTTACCGGGACAGGGGTCCTATGGCTACACCTTC. This gives the protein CASSLPGQGSYGYTF.